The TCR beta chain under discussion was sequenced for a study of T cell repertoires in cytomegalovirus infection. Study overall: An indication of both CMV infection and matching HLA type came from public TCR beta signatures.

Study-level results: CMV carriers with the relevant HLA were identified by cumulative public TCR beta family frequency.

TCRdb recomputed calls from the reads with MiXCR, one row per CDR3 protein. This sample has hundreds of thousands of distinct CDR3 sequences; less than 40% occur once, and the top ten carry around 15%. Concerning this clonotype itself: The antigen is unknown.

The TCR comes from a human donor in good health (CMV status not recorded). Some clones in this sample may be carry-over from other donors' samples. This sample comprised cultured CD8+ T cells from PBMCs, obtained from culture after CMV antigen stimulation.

DNA of the CDR3: TGTGCCAGCAGTTTAGTACCCCTAGCGGGGGGGCCTGATCAATACAATGAGCAGTTCTTC. It codes for CASSLVPLAGGPDQYNEQFF. The rearrangement links TRBV12-3 or TRBV12-4 to TRBJ2-1; 12 bases map to TRBD2. The CDR3 is 20 residues long. The junction had 14 bases not matched to a gene; V was cut back by 1 base and J by 4 bases.